Listed here are 5 T cell receptor beta chains from one sample, sequenced in a study of blood T cell repertoires in COVID-19. The repertoire was sequenced with immunoSEQ multiplex PCR; TCRdb's copy has only in-frame clones and lacks some. This sample has about 70,000 clones, with around nine tenths found just once. Material for sequencing was peripheral blood. These receptors originate from a human donor in a cohort sampled during active COVID-19.

This chain joins TRBV30 and TRBJ1-1; TRBD1 matches at 9 bases. V lost 3 bases and J lost 1; bases outside the gene matches: 0. CDR3 length: 13 residues. Germline assignment: CDR1 GTSNPN and CDR2 SVGIG (reference sequence). The DNA of the CDR3 is TGTGCCTGGAGGGGACAGGGGAACACTGAAGCTTTCTTT. Protein: CAWRGQGNTEAFF.

The chain recombines TRBV7-8 with TRBJ2-3; 8 bases map to TRBD1. Trimming took 5 bases from V and 5 from J; bases not matched to a gene: 9. This CDR3 spans 15 amino acids. Germline V gene lookup returns CDR1 SGHVS and CDR2 FQNEAQ. The CDR3 here is CASSTQAGGLDTQYF. CDR3 DNA: TGTGCCAGCAGCACCCAGGCAGGGGGCTTAGATACGCAGTATTTT.

The DNA of the CDR3 is TGTGCCAGCGGCGGGAGTTTCAGGAGGGCATACGAGCAGTACTTC. Protein product: CASGGSFRRAYEQYF. The V call is TRBV6-5, the J call TRBJ2-7; 7 nucleotides line up with TRBD2. With 8 bases clipped from V and 4 bases from J, the junction kept 14 bases outside the gene matches. The germline CDR1 and CDR2 sequences are MNHEY and SVGAGI. CDR3 length: 15 residues.

The count of this clone is one. The CDR3 DNA follows: TGTGCCAGCGGCTGGACAGGGCCCTACAATGAGCAGTTCTTC. Amino acids: CASGWTGPYNEQFF. V usage is TRBV6-5 and J usage is TRBJ2-1; TRBD1 matches 8 bases. V shed 8 bases and J 2 bases; nucleotides not matched to a gene: 5. CDR1 is MNHEY, CDR2 SVGAGI, per germline. This CDR3 spans 14 amino acids.

The V gene is TRBV4-1, the J gene TRBJ2-7; TRBD2 is a possible D gene (6 bases). Germline loops: CDR1 MGHRA, CDR2 YSYEKL. The V end was cut by 1 base, the J end by 0 bases, with 7 bases between. The CDR3 is 14 amino acids. Here the CDR3 DNA reads TGCGCCAGCAGCCAAGTGGGGGGCTCCTACGAGCAGTACTTC. Its protein product is CASSQVGGSYEQYF.